This paragraph reports one TCR beta chain. These data are taken from a study of OX40 agonist ivuxolimab in advanced cancers. The germline V gene has CDR1 SGHRS and CDR2 YFSETQ. CDR3 length equals 13 residues. Trimming shortened V by 1 base and J by 4 bases, and 3 bases separated the two germline ends. Profiling relied on immunoSEQ multiplex PCR, and the TCRdb table lists in-frame clones only, not all of them. Among about 82,000 clones listed, roughly 92% were seen once. Blood was sampled at baseline, cycle 4 day 1, and cycle 7 day 1. Specimen: CD4+ or CD8+ T cells sorted from blood, collected in a trial of the OX40 agonist ivuxolimab. This sequence was found in an adult with an advanced solid tumor such as melanoma, head and neck, liver or kidney cancer. The V and J genes are TRBV5-1 and TRBJ2-6; D remains ambiguous. The CDR3 loop reads CASSLNGANVLTF. The CDR3 nucleotides are TGCGCCAGCAGCTTGAACGGGGCCAACGTCCTGACTTTC.